Below, 12 T cell receptor beta chains from the same sample are listed, as sequenced in a study of blood T cell repertoires in COVID-19. Generated by immunoSEQ multiplex PCR, the TCRdb table keeps only in-frame clones and is missing some. The sample has 200,000 to 300,000 clones; roughly nine tenths are singletons. Sequencing was performed on peripheral blood. The receptor set was obtained from a man between 60 and 75 years old who had recovered from COVID-19.

This chain connects TRBV6-2 or TRBV6-3 to TRBJ1-1; D remains unclear. The CDR3 is made up of 16 amino acids. The V gene lost 0 bases and the J gene lost 5 bases, with 16 bases spanning the gap. Germline values: CDR1 MNHEY, CDR2 SVGEGT. The CDR3 DNA reads as TGTGCCAGCAGTTACTCTCGGGCCTCCACGGGAACTGAAGCTTTCTTT. Protein sequence: CASSYSRASTGTEAFF.

The chain recombines TRBV5-8 with TRBJ2-5; 7 bases line up with TRBD2. This CDR3 has 13 amino acids. The J segment lost 5 bases and the V segment lost 7 bases, leaving 8 bases of the junction unmatched. Germline CDR1 and CDR2: SGHTS and YDEGEE. DNA for the CDR3: TGTGCCAGCGTCCGGGAGGCAGGGGAGACCCAGTACTTC. Residues: CASVREAGETQYF.

CDR3 DNA sequence: TGTGCCAGTAGAGGCATGGGCGACAATCAGCCCCAGCATTTT. Translating it yields CASRGMGDNQPQHF. V is TRBV19 and J is TRBJ1-5, with D unclear. Germline V CDR1 and CDR2: LNHDA, SQIVND (reference sequence). The CDR3 contains 14 residues. V was shortened by 6 bases and J by 3 bases, with 12 bases between the two germline ends.

The rearrangement links TRBV2 to TRBJ2-1; 9 bases align to TRBD2. This CDR3 has 15 residues. CDR1 SNHLY and CDR2 FYNNEI come from the germline V gene. V dropped 6 bases and J dropped 3; count of bases not matched to a gene: 6. The CDR3 sequence is CASSSGTSYYNEQFF. Here the CDR3 DNA reads TGTGCCAGCAGCTCCGGGACTAGCTACTACAATGAGCAGTTCTTC.

V usage is TRBV27 and J usage is TRBJ2-5, with a tentative D call TRBD2 (7 bases). V lost 0 bases and J 5 bases, leaving 13 bases between the germline ends. Looked up from germline, CDR1 is MNHEY and CDR2 is SMNVEV (reference sequence). The CDR3 is 15 amino acids. CDR3 loop: CASSLSRGRLETQYF. The CDR3, as DNA: TGTGCCAGCAGTTTATCGCGGGGGCGCCTTGAGACCCAGTACTTC.

The rearrangement joins TRBV6-6 to TRBJ2-3; 8 bases line up with TRBD2. The CDR3 covers 16 residues. After removal of 6 bases from V and 0 bases from J, the junction contained 8 bases not matched to a gene. CDR1 and CDR2 (germline): MNHNY, SVGAGI (reference sequence). CDR3 residues: CASSRSGGVSTDTQYF. The CDR3, as DNA: TGTGCCAGCAGCCGATCCGGGGGGGTGAGCACAGATACGCAGTATTTT.

This clone was seen a single time. V gene TRBV19 combines with J gene TRBJ1-5; D gene unclear. The V gene's germline CDR1 is LNHDA and CDR2 SQIVND (reference sequence). Trimming stripped 3 bases from V and 7 bases from J, with 13 bases between. The CDR3 runs to 14 residues. The CDR3 sequence: CASSIRTGGQPQHF. CDR3 nucleotide sequence: TGTGCCAGTAGTATCCGTACGGGTGGGCAGCCCCAGCATTTT.

The chain joins TRBV11-3 to TRBJ1-3; 8 bases map to TRBD1. CDR1 and CDR2 (germline): SGHNT, YENEEA. The CDR3 is 15 amino acids. With V trimmed by 5 bases and J by 2 bases, 5 bases remained unmatched. In DNA, the CDR3 is TGTGCCAGCAGCCGCACAGGGGGAACTGGAAACACCATATATTTT. Its protein is CASSRTGGTGNTIYF.

This chain connects TRBV12-5 to TRBJ2-7, with 7 bases that match TRBD1. The CDR3 has 13 amino acids. The V segment lost 6 bases and the J segment 3 bases; nucleotides outside the gene matches: 5. CDR1 is LGHNT, CDR2 FRNRAP, per germline. The CDR3 coding sequence is TGTGCTAGTGGCCCGGACAGGAACTACGAGCAGTACTTC. Translating gives CASGPDRNYEQYF.

This chain links TRBV7-2 with TRBJ1-6; tentative D call: TRBD1 (5 bases). Deletions cut 4 bases from V and 9 bases from J, with 13 bases between. Germline V gene lookup returns CDR1 SGHTA and CDR2 FQGNSA. This CDR3 region has 14 residues. CDR3 amino acids: CASSSQGSGSPLHF. For the CDR3, the DNA is TGTGCCAGCAGCTCGCAGGGCTCTGGTTCACCCCTCCACTTT.

This clone was observed a single time. V gene TRBV27 combines with J gene TRBJ2-7; possibly TRBD2 for D (7 bases). The CDR3 is 16 residues long. V was clipped by 1 base and J by 7 bases, with 20 bases between them. Germline loops: CDR1 MNHEY, CDR2 SMNVEV (reference sequence). In DNA, the CDR3 is TGTGCCAGCAGTTTATTTGGGGGCGGGGGAGTTGGAGAGCAGTACTTC. Translated, it gives CASSLFGGGGVGEQYF.

V is TRBV5-1 and J is TRBJ2-6; unclear D gene. CDR1 and CDR2 (germline): SGHRS, YFSETQ. V shed 4 bases and J shed 2 bases, with 16 bases lying between them. The CDR3 runs 17 residues. Written as DNA, the CDR3 is TGCGCCAGCAGCCCCGGGTCATATCCCACTGGGGCCAACGTCCTGACTTTC. It encodes CASSPGSYPTGANVLTF.